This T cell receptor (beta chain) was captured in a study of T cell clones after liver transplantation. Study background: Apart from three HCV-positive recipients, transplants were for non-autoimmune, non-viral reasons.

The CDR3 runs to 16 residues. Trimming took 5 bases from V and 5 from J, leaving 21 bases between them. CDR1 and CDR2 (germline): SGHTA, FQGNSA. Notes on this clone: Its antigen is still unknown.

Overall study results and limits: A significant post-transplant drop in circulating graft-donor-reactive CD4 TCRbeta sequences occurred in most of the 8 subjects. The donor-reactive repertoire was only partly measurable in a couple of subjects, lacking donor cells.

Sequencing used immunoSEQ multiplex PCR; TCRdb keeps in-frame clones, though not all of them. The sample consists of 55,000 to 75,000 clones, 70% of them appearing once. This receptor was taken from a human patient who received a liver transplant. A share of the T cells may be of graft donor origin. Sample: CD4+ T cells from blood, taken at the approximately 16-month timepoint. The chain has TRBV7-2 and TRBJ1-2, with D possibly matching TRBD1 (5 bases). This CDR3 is CASSPRSGGLSYGYTF. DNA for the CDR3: TGTGCCAGCAGCCCGAGGTCCGGGGGTCTTAGTTATGGCTACACCTTC. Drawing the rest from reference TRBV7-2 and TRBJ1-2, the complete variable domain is GAGVSQSPSNKVTEKGKDVELRCDPISGHTALYWYRQSLGQGLEFLIYFQGNSAPDKSGLPSDRFSAERTGGSVSTLTIQRTQQEDSAVYLCASSPRSGGLSYGYTFGSGTRLTVV.